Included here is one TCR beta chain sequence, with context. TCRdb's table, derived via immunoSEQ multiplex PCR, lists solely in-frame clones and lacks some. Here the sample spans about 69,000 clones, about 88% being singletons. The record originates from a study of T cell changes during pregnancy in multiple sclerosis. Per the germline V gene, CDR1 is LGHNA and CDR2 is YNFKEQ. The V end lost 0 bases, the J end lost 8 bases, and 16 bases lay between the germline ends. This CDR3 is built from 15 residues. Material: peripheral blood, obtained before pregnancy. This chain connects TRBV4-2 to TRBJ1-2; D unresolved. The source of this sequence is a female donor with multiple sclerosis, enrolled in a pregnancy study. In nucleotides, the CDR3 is TGTGCCAGCAGCCAAGATCAGTGGGCTCTAAGGGGCTACACCTTC. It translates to CASSQDQWALRGYTF.